The next 10 T cell receptor beta chains were all read from a single sample in a study of vaccination and CD4 T cells after COVID-19. The antigens of these receptors remain unknown. Described treatment: approximately nine-day PBMC culture with coronavirus spike peptide pools or control peptides (ViraFEST assay). With the Oncomine TCR Beta short-read assay, DNA from cultured CD4+ T cells was sequenced. MiXCR, applied by TCRdb to the PCR reads, yields one record per CDR3 protein. The table records over 20,000 distinct CDR3 sequences, 70% of them present only once. Material: CD4+ T cells from blood, cultured in vitro. The receptors originated from a human donor who had recovered from COVID-19.

The V and J genes are TRBV28 and TRBJ1-2; 11 bases are shared with TRBD1. This CDR3 is built from 14 residues. CDR1 is MDHEN, CDR2 SYDVKM, per germline. The trim removed 8 bases at V and 1 base at J, leaving 3 bases unmatched. The CDR3 bases are TGTGCCAGCCGTGGGACAGGGGGTAACTATGGCTACACCTTC. Translation: CASRGTGGNYGYTF.

The chain has TRBV3-1 and TRBJ1-1; D gene ambiguous. V was trimmed by 1 base and J by 3 bases, leaving 9 bases between them. Germline V CDR1 and CDR2: LGHDT, YNNKEL (reference sequence). The CDR3 is 14 amino acids. The CDR3 sequence is CASSQAGSYTEAFF. Written as DNA, the CDR3 is TGTGCCAGCAGCCAAGCGGGTAGTTACACTGAAGCTTTCTTT. Complete variable domain (other parts from reference TRBV3-1 and TRBJ1-1): DTAVSQTPKYLVTQMGNDKSIKCEQNLGHDTMYWYKQDSKKFLKIMFSYNNKELIINETVPNRFSPKSPDKAHLNLHINSLELGDSAVYFCASSQAGSYTEAFFGQGTRLTVV.

V usage is TRBV6-5 and J usage is TRBJ2-3; D is tentatively TRBD1 or TRBD2 (5 bases each). V gave up 0 bases and J gave up 14 bases, with 15 bases separating them. The V gene's germline CDR1 is MNHEY and CDR2 SVGAGI. The CDR3 contains 13 residues. In DNA form, the CDR3 reads TGTGCCAGCAGTTACTCGGGGGAGCCGGTCCGGTATTTT. This codes for CASSYSGEPVRYF.

V usage is TRBV12-3 or TRBV12-4 and J usage is TRBJ1-6; tentatively, D is TRBD1 (6 bases). The CDR3 consists of 14 residues. V was shortened by 3 bases and J by 14 bases, with 17 bases between the two germline ends. The DNA for the CDR3 is TGTGCCAGCAGTTTTCGGGGACACAATTTATCCCTCCACTTT. Translated: CASSFRGHNLSLHF.

This clonotype was observed a handful of times. This chain links TRBV12-3 or TRBV12-4 with TRBJ1-2; 7 positions agree with TRBD1. Germline trimming cut 1 base from V and 7 bases from J; bases unmatched to any gene: 9. The CDR3 has 15 amino acids. This CDR3 is CASSLVGQPRGGYTF. CDR3 DNA sequence: TGTGCCAGCAGTTTAGTGGGACAGCCCCGGGGTGGCTACACCTTC.

The chain is built from TRBV4-3 and TRBJ2-2; no clear D. CDR1 is LGHNA and CDR2 is YSLEER in the germline V gene. With 1 base removed from V and 2 bases from J, the gap between germline ends came to 11 bases. This CDR3 comprises 16 residues. The CDR3 is CASSQGLKGNTGELFF. CDR3 nucleotide sequence: TGCGCCAGCAGCCAAGGGTTAAAGGGCAACACCGGGGAGCTGTTTTTT.

The V call is TRBV28, the J call TRBJ1-3; perhaps TRBD1 as D (5 bases). The V gene lost 6 bases and the J gene lost 0 bases, with 12 bases spanning the gap. The CDR3 has 15 amino acids. Germline lookup yields CDR1 MDHEN and CDR2 SYDVKM. The DNA of the CDR3 is TGTGCCAGCAGCCCAGACAGCTTCTCTGGAAACACCATATATTTT. As protein: CASSPDSFSGNTIYF. Together with reference TRBV28 and TRBJ1-3, the CDR3 gives the full variable domain: DVKVTQSSRYLVKRTGEKVFLECVQDMDHENMFWYRQDPGLGLRLIYFSYDVKMKEKGDIPEGYSVSREKKERFSLILESASTNQTSMYLCASSPDSFSGNTIYFGEGSWLTVV.

The chain employs TRBV9 and TRBJ1-1; D gene unclear. The CDR3 runs 13 residues. V lost 3 bases and J lost 7, with 13 bases in between. The germline gives CDR1 SGDLS, CDR2 YYNGEE. For the CDR3, the DNA is TGTGCCAGCAGCGCACTCCCGGGGAGTGAAGCTTTCTTT. Its translation is CASSALPGSEAFF.

This clonotype turned up a few times. The CDR3 nucleotides are TGTGCCAGCAGCCCCCATAAGAGAACTGAAGCTTTCTTT. This encodes CASSPHKRTEAFF. This chain links TRBV28 with TRBJ1-1; D remains ambiguous. Germline V gene lookup returns CDR1 MDHEN and CDR2 SYDVKM. The V end lost 6 bases, the J end lost 5 bases, and 13 bases lay between the germline ends. The CDR3 runs to 13 residues.

The chain couples TRBV6-1 to TRBJ1-4; perhaps TRBD1 as D (5 bases). Trimming left V 4 bases short and J 7 bases short, with 16 bases between. Germline CDR1 reads MNHNS; CDR2 reads SASEGT. The CDR3 extends over 15 amino acids. In nucleotides, the CDR3 is TGTGCCAGCAGTGGACAAGGGGAGGGGATTGAAAAACTGTTTTTT. Amino acids: CASSGQGEGIEKLFF.